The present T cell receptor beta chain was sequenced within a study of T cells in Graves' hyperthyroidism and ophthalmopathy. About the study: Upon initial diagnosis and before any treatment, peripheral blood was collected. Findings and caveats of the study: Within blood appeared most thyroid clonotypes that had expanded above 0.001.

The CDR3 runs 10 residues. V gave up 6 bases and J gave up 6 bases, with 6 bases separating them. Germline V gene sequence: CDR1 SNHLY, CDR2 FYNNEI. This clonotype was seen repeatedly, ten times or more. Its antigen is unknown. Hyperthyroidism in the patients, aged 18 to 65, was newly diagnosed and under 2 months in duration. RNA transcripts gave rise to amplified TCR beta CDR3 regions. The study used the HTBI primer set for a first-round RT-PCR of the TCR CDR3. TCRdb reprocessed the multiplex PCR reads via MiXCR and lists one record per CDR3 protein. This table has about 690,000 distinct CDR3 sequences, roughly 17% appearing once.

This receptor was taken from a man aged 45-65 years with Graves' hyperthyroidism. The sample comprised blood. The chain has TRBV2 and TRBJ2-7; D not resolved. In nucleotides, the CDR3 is TGTGCCAGCAGGTACCGCGAGCAGTACTTC. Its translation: CASRYREQYF.